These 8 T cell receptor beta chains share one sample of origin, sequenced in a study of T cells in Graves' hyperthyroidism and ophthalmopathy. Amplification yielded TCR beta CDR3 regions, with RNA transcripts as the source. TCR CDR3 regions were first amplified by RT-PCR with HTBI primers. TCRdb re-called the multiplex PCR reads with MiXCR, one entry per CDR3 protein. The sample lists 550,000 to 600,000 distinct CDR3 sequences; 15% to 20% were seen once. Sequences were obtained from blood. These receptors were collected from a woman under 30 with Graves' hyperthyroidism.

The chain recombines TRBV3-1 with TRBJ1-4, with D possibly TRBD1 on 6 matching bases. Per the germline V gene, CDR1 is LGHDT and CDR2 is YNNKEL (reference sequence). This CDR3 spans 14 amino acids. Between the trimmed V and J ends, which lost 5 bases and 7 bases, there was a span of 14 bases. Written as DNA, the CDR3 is TGTGCCAGCAGCTACTCAGGGGTCAGTGAAAAACTGTTTTTT. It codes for CASSYSGVSEKLFF.

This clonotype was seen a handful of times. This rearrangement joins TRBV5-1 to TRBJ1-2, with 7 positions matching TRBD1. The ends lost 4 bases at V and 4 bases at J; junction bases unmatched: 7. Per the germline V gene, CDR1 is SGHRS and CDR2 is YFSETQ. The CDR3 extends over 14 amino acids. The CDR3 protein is CASSLTGLAYGYTF. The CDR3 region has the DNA TGCGCCAGCAGCCTGACAGGGTTGGCCTATGGCTACACCTTC.

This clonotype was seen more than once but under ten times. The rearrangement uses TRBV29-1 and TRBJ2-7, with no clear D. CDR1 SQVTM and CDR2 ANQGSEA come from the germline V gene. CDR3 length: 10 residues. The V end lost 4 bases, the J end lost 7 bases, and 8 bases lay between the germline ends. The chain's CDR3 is CSVVAGEQYF. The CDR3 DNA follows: TGCAGCGTTGTCGCCGGGGAGCAGTACTTC.

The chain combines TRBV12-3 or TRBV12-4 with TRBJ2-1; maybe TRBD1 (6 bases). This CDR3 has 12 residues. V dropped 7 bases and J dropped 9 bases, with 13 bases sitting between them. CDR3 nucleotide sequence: TGTGCCAGCATTACAGGGCCGGGTGAGCAGTTCTTC. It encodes CASITGPGEQFF.

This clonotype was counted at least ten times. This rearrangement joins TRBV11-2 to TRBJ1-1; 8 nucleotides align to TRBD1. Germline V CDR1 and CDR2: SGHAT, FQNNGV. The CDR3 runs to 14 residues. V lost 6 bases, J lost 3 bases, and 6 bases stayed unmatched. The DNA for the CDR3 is TGTGCCAGCAGGAAGCAGGGGGCGGACACTGAAGCTTTCTTT. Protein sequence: CASRKQGADTEAFF.

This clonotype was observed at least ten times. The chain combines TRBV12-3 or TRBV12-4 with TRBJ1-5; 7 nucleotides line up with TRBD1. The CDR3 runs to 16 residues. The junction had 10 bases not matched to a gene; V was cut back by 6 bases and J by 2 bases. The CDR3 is CASSHVKGAGNQPQHF. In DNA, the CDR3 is TGTGCCAGCAGCCACGTTAAGGGGGCTGGCAATCAGCCCCAGCATTTT.

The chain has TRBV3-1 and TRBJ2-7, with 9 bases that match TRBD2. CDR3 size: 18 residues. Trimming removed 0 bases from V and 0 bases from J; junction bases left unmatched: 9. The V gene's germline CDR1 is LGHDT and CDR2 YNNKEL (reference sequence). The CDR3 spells CASSQEKGLAGPSYEQYF. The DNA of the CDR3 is TGTGCCAGCAGCCAAGAGAAAGGGCTAGCGGGACCCTCCTACGAGCAGTACTTC.

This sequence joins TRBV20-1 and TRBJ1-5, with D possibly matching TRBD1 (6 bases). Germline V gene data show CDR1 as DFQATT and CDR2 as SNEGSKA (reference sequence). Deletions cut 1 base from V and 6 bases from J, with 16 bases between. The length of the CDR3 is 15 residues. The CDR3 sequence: CSARVGSGEGQPQHF. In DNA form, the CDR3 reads TGCAGTGCTAGAGTGGGTTCAGGGGAAGGTCAGCCCCAGCATTTT.